This record covers a single TCR beta chain. The target antigen is unknown. These data belong to a study of shared clonotypes between healthy human individuals. The study, taken as a whole, reports: Clonotype sharing among donors was expected to depend on sequencing depth.

All the donors were Caucasian adults who lived in Nashville, Tennessee. Unsorted samples relied on roughly 99 million PBMCs, which served as the source of genomic DNA. Data came from immunoSEQ multiplex PCR; TCRdb stores just in-frame clones and leaves some out. The sample yields about 470,000 clones, 75% to 85% seen once. CDR1 and CDR2 (germline): GTSNPN, SVGIG (reference sequence). CDR3 size: 13 residues. V lost 2 bases and J lost 5, with 10 bases in between. Sequencing was performed on PBMCs. This receptor was taken from a woman between 40 and 55 years old in good health. Some clones in this sample may be carry-over from other donors' samples. V and J are TRBV30 and TRBJ1-5, with D maybe TRBD1 (6 bases). CDR3 loop: CAWSKGGHQPQHF. CDR3 sequence (DNA): TGTGCCTGGAGTAAGGGGGGCCATCAGCCCCAGCATTTT. The full variable domain, completed using reference TRBV30 and TRBJ1-5, is SQTIHQWPATLVQPVGSPLSLECTVEGTSNPNLYWYRQAAGRGLQLLFYSVGIGQISSEVPQNLSASRPQDRQFILSSKKLLLSDSGFYLCAWSKGGHQPQHFGDGTRLSIL.